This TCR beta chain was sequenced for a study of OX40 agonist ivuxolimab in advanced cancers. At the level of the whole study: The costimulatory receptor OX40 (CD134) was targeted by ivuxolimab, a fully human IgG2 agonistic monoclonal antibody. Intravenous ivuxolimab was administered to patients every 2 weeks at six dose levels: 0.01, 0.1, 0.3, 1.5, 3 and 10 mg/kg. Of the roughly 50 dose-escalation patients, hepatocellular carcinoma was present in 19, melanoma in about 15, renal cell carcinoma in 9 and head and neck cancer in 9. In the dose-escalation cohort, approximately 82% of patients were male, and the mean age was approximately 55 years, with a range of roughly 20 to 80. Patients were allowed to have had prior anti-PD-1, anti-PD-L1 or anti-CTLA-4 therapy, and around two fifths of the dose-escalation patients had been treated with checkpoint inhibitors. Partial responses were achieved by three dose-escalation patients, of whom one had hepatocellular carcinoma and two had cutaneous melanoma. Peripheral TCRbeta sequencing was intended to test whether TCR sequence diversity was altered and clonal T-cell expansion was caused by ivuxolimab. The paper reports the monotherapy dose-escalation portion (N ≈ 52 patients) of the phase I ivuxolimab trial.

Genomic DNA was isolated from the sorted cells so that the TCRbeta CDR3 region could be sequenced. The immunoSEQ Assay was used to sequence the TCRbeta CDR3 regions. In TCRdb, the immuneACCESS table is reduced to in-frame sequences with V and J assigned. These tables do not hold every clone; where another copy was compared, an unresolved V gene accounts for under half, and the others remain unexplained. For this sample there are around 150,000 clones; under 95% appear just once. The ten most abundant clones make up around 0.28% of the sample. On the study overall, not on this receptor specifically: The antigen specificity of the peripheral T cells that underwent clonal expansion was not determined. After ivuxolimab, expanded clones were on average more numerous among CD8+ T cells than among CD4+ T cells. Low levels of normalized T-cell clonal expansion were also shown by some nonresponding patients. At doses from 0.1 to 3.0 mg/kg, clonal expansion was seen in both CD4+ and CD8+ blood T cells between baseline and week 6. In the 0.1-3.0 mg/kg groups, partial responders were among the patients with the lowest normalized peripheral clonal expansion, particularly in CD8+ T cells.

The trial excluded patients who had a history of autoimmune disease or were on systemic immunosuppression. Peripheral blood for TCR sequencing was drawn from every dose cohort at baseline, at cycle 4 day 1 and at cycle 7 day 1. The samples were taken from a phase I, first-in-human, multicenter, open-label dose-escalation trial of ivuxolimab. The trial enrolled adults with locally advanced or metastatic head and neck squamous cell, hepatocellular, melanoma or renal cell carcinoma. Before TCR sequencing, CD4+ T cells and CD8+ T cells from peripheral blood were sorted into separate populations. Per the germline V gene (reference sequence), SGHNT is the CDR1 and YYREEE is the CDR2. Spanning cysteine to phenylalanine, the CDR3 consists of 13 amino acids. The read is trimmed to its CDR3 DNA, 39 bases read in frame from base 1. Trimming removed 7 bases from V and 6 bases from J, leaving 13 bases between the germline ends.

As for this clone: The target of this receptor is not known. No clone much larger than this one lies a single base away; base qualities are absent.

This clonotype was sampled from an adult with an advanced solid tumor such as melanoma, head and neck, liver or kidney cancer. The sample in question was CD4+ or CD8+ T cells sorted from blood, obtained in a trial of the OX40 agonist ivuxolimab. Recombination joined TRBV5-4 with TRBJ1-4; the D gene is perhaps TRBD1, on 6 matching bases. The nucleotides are TGTGCCAGCCGGAGCAGACAGGATGAAAAACTGTTTTTT. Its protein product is CASRSRQDEKLFF.